This TCR beta chain was identified during a study of T cell responses to AZD1222 COVID-19 vaccine. The method was immunoSEQ multiplex PCR; TCRdb's version includes in-frame clones alone and lacks a portion of them. This sample carries roughly 77,000 clones, roughly 90% of them seen once, and the ten largest clones take roughly 4.5%. This CDR3 region has 17 residues. Germline assignment: CDR1 SGHTA and CDR2 FQGNSA. Trimming removed 4 bases from V and 2 bases from J; junction bases left unmatched: 8. Worth noting for this clone: Its antigen is not identified.

Whole-study results and caveats: The donor cohort was predominantly white British with a female majority, and clonal diversity may have been underestimated.

The J gene is TRBJ1-6, the V gene TRBV7-2; 7 bases line up with TRBD1. The sequence derives from an adult who received the AZD1222 COVID-19 vaccine. The sample was peripheral blood, taken 28 days after the second AZD1222 dose. This chain's CDR3 is CASSSRGVVPYNSPLHF. The CDR3 DNA follows: TGTGCCAGCAGCTCCAGGGGGGTCGTGCCCTATAATTCACCCCTCCACTTT.